The 29 T cell receptor beta chains given below trace back to one sample, sequenced in a study of regulatory T cells in long-lasting Graves disease. Regarding time point: newly diagnosed GD, antithyroid drugs for less than 3 months. The TCR library used RNA extracted from PBMCs. The authors built TCR beta libraries using iRepertoire HTBI primers and Arm-PCR of CDR3 regions. TCRdb reanalysed the multiplex PCR reads using MiXCR and keeps one entry per CDR3 protein. The data contain approximately 400,000 distinct CDR3 sequences, roughly 10% of them singletons. These data also featured in a second study, about T cells in Graves' hyperthyroidism and ophthalmopathy.

The sequences come from peripheral blood mononuclear cells (PBMCs), collected at new diagnosis, from a patient treated with antithyroid drugs. The source is a woman under 30 with Graves disease.

This clonotype has more than one count but fewer than ten. This chain uses TRBV6-2 or TRBV6-3 with TRBJ2-6, with D perhaps TRBD1 or TRBD2 (5 bases each). CDR1 is MNHEY and CDR2 is SVGEGT in the germline V gene. Trimming shortened V by 5 bases and J by 0 bases, and 17 bases separated the two germline ends. The CDR3 is 18 residues long. CDR3 DNA sequence: TGTGCCAGCAGTGGGGGAGCAGCCCTCCTCTCTGGGGCCAACGTCCTGACTTTC. As protein: CASSGGAALLSGANVLTF.

As regards this clonotype: A much bigger clone sits one base away, suggesting this may be a read error. The conserved final phenylalanine or tryptophan is absent from the CDR3, which likely points to a read error. The chain has TRBV3-1 and TRBJ2-3; D ambiguous. V dropped 1 base and J dropped 6 bases, with 8 bases sitting between them. Germline V gene lookup returns CDR1 LGHDT and CDR2 YNNKEL (reference sequence). The CDR3 totals 13 residues. CDR3 residues: CASSQGVMDTQYS. CDR3 sequence (DNA): TGTGCCAGCAGCCAAGGGGTAATGGATACGCAGTATTCT.

The sample holds many counts of this clonotype. The rearrangement uses TRBV6-5 and TRBJ1-1; tentative D call: TRBD1 (6 bases). V was trimmed by 0 bases and J by 4 bases, leaving 18 bases between them. The CDR3 consists of 17 residues. Germline CDR1 MNHEY, CDR2 SVGAGI. CDR3 loop: CASSYSRRTGYITEAFF. CDR3 coding DNA: TGTGCCAGCAGTTACTCGAGGCGCACAGGGTACATCACTGAAGCTTTCTTT.

At least ten counts were recorded for this clonotype. The rearrangement joins TRBV6-2 or TRBV6-3 to TRBJ2-7; weak D call: TRBD2 (7 bases). V was cut by 4 bases and J by 7 bases, with 14 bases left in between. Germline loops: CDR1 MNHEY, CDR2 SVGEGT. The CDR3 contains 13 residues. CDR3 protein: CASSFGGPEEQYV. The DNA of the CDR3 is TGTGCCAGCAGTTTCGGGGGGCCGGAAGAGCAGTACGTC.

This clonotype was detected many times. The V and J genes are TRBV18 and TRBJ2-1; D perhaps matches TRBD2 (5 bases). CDR3 size: 11 residues. CDR1 and CDR2 (germline): KGHSH, LQKENI. The V and J ends lost 5 bases and 12 bases respectively, with 11 bases between them. In DNA form, the CDR3 reads TGTGCCAGCTCATCTAAGGACTCGCAGTTCTTC. Amino acid sequence: CASSSKDSQFF.

This clonotype was counted at least ten times. The chain carries TRBV27 and TRBJ1-6, with D possibly being TRBD1 (5 bases). V was pared by 3 bases and J by 8 bases, with 14 bases between. The CDR3 sequence is 15 residues long. Germline V gives CDR1 MNHEY, CDR2 SMNVEV (reference sequence). DNA of the CDR3: TGTGCCAGCAGTTTCGAAGGGGACGGACATTCACCCCTCCACTTT. Residues: CASSFEGDGHSPLHF.

This clonotype was seen a handful of times. The gene calls are TRBV19 and TRBJ2-6, with D perhaps matching TRBD2 (5 bases). Germline lookup yields CDR1 LNHDA and CDR2 SQIVND (reference sequence). The CDR3 consists of 16 residues. V lost 5 bases and J 0 bases, leaving 11 bases between the germline ends. The CDR3 nucleotides read TGTGCCAGTAGTCTAGGACTGCCCTCTGGGGCCAACGTCCTGACTTTC. Translating it yields CASSLGLPSGANVLTF.

V is TRBV2 and J is TRBJ1-6; 10 bases align to TRBD1. The CDR3 is 15 residues long. From germline, CDR1 is SNHLY and CDR2 FYNNEI. V dropped 5 bases and J dropped 10; count of bases not matched to a gene: 8. CDR3 DNA: TGTGCCAGCAGTCCGGGACAGGGGTCATTGTCACCCCTCCACTTT. Translation gives CASSPGQGSLSPLHF.

The chain recombines TRBV7-9 with TRBJ2-1, with a tentative D call TRBD2 (6 bases). Germline values: CDR1 SEHNR, CDR2 FQNEAQ (reference sequence). V was shortened by 5 bases and J by 10 bases, with 15 bases between the two germline ends. The length of the CDR3 is 13 residues. The CDR3 coding sequence is TGTGCCAGCAGCCGATTACTAGCAGGCGAGCAGTTCTTC. Translated: CASSRLLAGEQFF.

The chain combines TRBV6-2 or TRBV6-3 with TRBJ1-5, with unresolved D. The V gene's germline CDR1 is MNHEY and CDR2 SVGEGT. CDR3 length: 13 residues. V dropped 2 bases and J dropped 4 bases, with 6 bases sitting between them. CDR3 in DNA: TGTGCCAGCAGTTACGAAGGTAATCAGCCCCAGCATTTT. Translated, it gives CASSYEGNQPQHF.

This clonotype appeared many times. The chain employs TRBV20-1 and TRBJ2-3, with 7 bases that match TRBD2. In germline, CDR1 is DFQATT, CDR2 SNEGSKA (reference sequence). Germline trimming cut 1 base from V and 2 bases from J; bases unmatched to any gene: 9. The CDR3 loop spans 16 amino acids. Here the CDR3 reads CSARGRRETNTDTQYF. CDR3 nucleotide sequence: TGCAGTGCTAGAGGGAGGCGGGAGACAAACACAGATACGCAGTATTTT.

Comments on this clonotype: A read error is possible here, since a much larger clone lies one base away. The chain links TRBV13 to TRBJ1-1, with D perhaps TRBD1 (5 bases). V lost 5 bases and J 5 bases, leaving 18 bases between the germline ends. The CDR3 is 15 residues long. Germline V CDR1 and CDR2: PRHDT, FYEKMQ (reference sequence). The CDR3 DNA sequence: TGTGCCAGCAGCCAGGGCCCCCGCCTCGGGACTGAAGCTTTCTTT. This gives the protein CASSQGPRLGTEAFF.

V gene TRBV5-1 combines with J gene TRBJ1-1, with 7 bases aligning to TRBD1. J gave up 0 bases and V 3 bases, and 5 bases lay outside the gene matches. This CDR3 has 15 amino acids. Germline V lookup: CDR1 SGHRS, CDR2 YFSETQ. The CDR3 loop reads CASSWETGLNTEAFF. The CDR3 nucleotides are TGCGCCAGCAGCTGGGAGACAGGGTTGAACACTGAAGCTTTCTTT.

The chain is built from TRBV25-1 and TRBJ2-1; the D call may be TRBD1 or TRBD2 (5 bases each). CDR1 MGHDK and CDR2 SYGVNS come from the germline V gene. V was clipped by 10 bases and J by 8 bases, with 18 bases between them. The CDR3 has 13 residues. The CDR3 sequence: CATLGPPSYEQFF. The CDR3 bases are TGTGCCACCCTGGGACCACCTTCCTATGAGCAGTTCTTC.

The table lists this clonotype with many counts. V and J are TRBV2 and TRBJ2-2; tentative D call: TRBD2 (6 bases). The V and J ends lost 6 bases and 2 bases respectively, with 10 bases between them. The CDR3 loop spans 14 amino acids. CDR1 and CDR2 (germline): SNHLY, FYNNEI. CDR3 protein: CASRGDSNTGELFF. CDR3 nucleotides: TGTGCCAGCAGGGGGGACTCTAACACCGGGGAGCTGTTTTTT. Full variable domain (remainder filled in from reference TRBV2 and TRBJ2-2): EPEVTQTPSHQVTQMGQEVILRCVPISNHLYFYWYRQILGQKVEFLVSFYNNEISEKSEIFDDQFSVERPDGSNFTLKIRSTKLEDSAMYFCASRGDSNTGELFFGEGSRLTVL.

The sample holds many counts of this clonotype. The genes are TRBV28 and TRBJ2-1, with 11 positions matching TRBD2. The CDR3 is made up of 15 amino acids. With 4 bases clipped from V and 14 bases from J, the junction kept 13 bases outside the gene matches. Germline CDR1 reads MDHEN; CDR2 reads SYDVKM. CDR3 loop: CASSYRVAGGPKEFF. The CDR3 nucleotides read TGTGCCAGCAGTTATCGGGTAGCGGGAGGGCCTAAGGAGTTCTTC. The entire variable domain, with the rest obtained from reference TRBV28 and TRBJ2-1, is as follows: DVKVTQSSRYLVKRTGEKVFLECVQDMDHENMFWYRQDPGLGLRLIYFSYDVKMKEKGDIPEGYSVSREKKERFSLILESASTNQTSMYLCASSYRVAGGPKEFFGPGTRLTVL.

The chain joins TRBV7-6 to TRBJ1-2; no clear D gene. Germline CDR1 reads SGHVS; CDR2 reads FNYEAQ. The V end was cut by 1 base, the J end by 1 base, with 22 bases between. This CDR3 region has 19 residues. This CDR3 is CASSLVARVNPFNNYGYTF. CDR3 sequence (DNA): TGTGCCAGCAGCTTAGTTGCCCGTGTCAACCCTTTCAATAACTATGGCTACACCTTC.

Note on this clonotype: A single base separates this from a much larger clone, so it may be a read error. The chain recombines TRBV4-3 with TRBJ2-7, with TRBD2 matching over 9 bases. CDR3 length: 17 residues. Germline CDR1 and CDR2: LGHNA and YSLEER. The V gene end was trimmed by 1 base and the J gene end by 2 bases; junction bases not matched to a gene: 9. The CDR3 nucleotides read TGCGCCAGCAGCCAAGTCATGGCTAGCGGGACCCCCTACGAGCAGTACTTC. Translating gives CASSQVMASGTPYEQYF.

This clonotype was found many times. The rearrangement uses TRBV12-3 or TRBV12-4 and TRBJ1-1; 7 positions agree with TRBD1. The CDR3 has 15 amino acids. With V trimmed by 3 bases and J by 8 bases, 12 bases remained unmatched. The CDR3 region is CASSFGTAAGPEAFF. In DNA, the CDR3 is TGTGCCAGCAGTTTTGGGACAGCCGCCGGGCCAGAAGCTTTCTTT.

The rearrangement uses TRBV12-3 or TRBV12-4 and TRBJ2-3; D ambiguous. The ends were cut back, 7 bases at V and 1 base at J, with 12 bases in the middle. This CDR3 has 14 residues. The CDR3 coding sequence is TGTGCCAGCACTCCCCCGGATCGCACAGATACGCAGTATTTT. As protein: CASTPPDRTDTQYF.

This clonotype was observed at least ten times. The CDR3 sequence is CATSRDLYLEGLFF. For the CDR3, the DNA is TGTGCCACCAGCAGAGATCTTTATCTTGAGGGCCTGTTTTTT. The chain has TRBV15 and TRBJ1-4; D uncertain. The germline V gene encodes CDR1 LNHNV and CDR2 YYDKDF (reference sequence). The CDR3 covers 14 residues. The V end lost 0 bases, the J end lost 14 bases, and 16 bases lay between the germline ends.

This clonotype occurred many times. V gene TRBV6-2 or TRBV6-3 combines with J gene TRBJ1-1; no reliable D call. V was clipped by 6 bases and J by 0 bases, with 8 bases between them. The CDR3 has 13 amino acids. Germline V CDR1 and CDR2: MNHEY, SVGEGT. CDR3 DNA: TGTGCCAGCAGACCTCTATTGAACACTGAAGCTTTCTTT. Its protein product is CASRPLLNTEAFF.

For this clonotype: An end of the junction does not agree with germline; a read error may underlie this. The chain recombines TRBV7-9 with TRBJ1-1, with D maybe TRBD1 (5 bases). The CDR3 loop spans 14 amino acids. Looked up from germline, CDR1 is SEHNR and CDR2 is FQNEAQ (reference sequence). The CDR3 here is CASSPRAMNTEALF. CDR3 bases: TGTGCCAGCAGCCCCAGGGCCATGAACACTGAAGCTCTCTTT.

This clonotype was recorded many times. V usage is TRBV6-2 or TRBV6-3 and J usage is TRBJ2-2; 9 bases are a match to TRBD2. The CDR3 is 16 residues long. The trim removed 2 bases at V and 6 bases at J, leaving 7 bases unmatched. Germline values: CDR1 MNHEY, CDR2 SVGEGT. This CDR3 is CASSYAGGGWSGELFF. Written as DNA, the CDR3 is TGTGCCAGCAGTTACGCGGGAGGGGGATGGTCCGGGGAGCTGTTTTTT.

Many counts were recorded for this clonotype. The chain carries TRBV29-1 and TRBJ1-2; unclear D gene. Germline V lookup: CDR1 SQVTM, CDR2 ANQGSEA. V was cut by 5 bases and J by 0 bases, with 28 bases left in between. The CDR3 loop spans 19 amino acids. CDR3 nucleotide sequence: TGCAGCGTTTTCAGGTTTTCAGCCGGGGTTGGTGTCTCTAACTATGGCTACACCTTC. It is translated as CSVFRFSAGVGVSNYGYTF.

This clonotype was seen repeatedly, ten times or more. The chain is built from TRBV7-2 and TRBJ1-3; D uncertain. CDR3 size: 14 residues. Trimming stripped 3 bases from V and 3 bases from J, with 9 bases between. Looked up from germline, CDR1 is SGHTA and CDR2 is FQGNSA. The CDR3 loop reads CASSFRFGGNTIYF. The CDR3 DNA sequence: TGTGCCAGCAGCTTTCGATTCGGTGGAAACACCATATATTTT.

This clonotype was counted once. This could be a read error, since a much larger clone is one nucleotide away. The chain links TRBV10-3 to TRBJ2-5; D is ambiguous. This CDR3 comprises 12 residues. Germline CDR1 ENHRY, CDR2 SYGVKD. The CDR3 DNA follows: TGTGCCATCAGTGAGTCTTTGGAGATCCAGTACTTC. Amino acid sequence: CAISESLEIQYF.

This clonotype occurred many times. The chain employs TRBV28 and TRBJ2-1, with D possibly being TRBD1 (6 bases). The germline V and J ends were trimmed by 5 bases and 0 bases, with 17 bases remaining between them. The CDR3 is made up of 17 amino acids. CDR1 and CDR2 (germline): MDHEN, SYDVKM. The CDR3 DNA is TGTGCCAGCAGTGAGACAGGTATTTCATCCTCCTACAATGAGCAGTTCTTC. This translates into CASSETGISSSYNEQFF. Full variable domain (outside the CDR3, taken from reference TRBV28 and TRBJ2-1): DVKVTQSSRYLVKRTGEKVFLECVQDMDHENMFWYRQDPGLGLRLIYFSYDVKMKEKGDIPEGYSVSREKKERFSLILESASTNQTSMYLCASSETGISSSYNEQFFGPGTRLTVL.

This clonotype was counted ten times or more. This chain uses TRBV6-1 with TRBJ1-2, with TRBD1 matching 8 bases. Trimming removed 6 bases from V and 11 bases from J; junction bases left unmatched: 8. Germline V gene data show CDR1 as MNHNS and CDR2 as SASEGT. This CDR3 contains 12 residues. The CDR3 bases are TGTGCCAGCAGATTGGACAGGGCTCGTTACACCTTC. Translating gives CASRLDRARYTF.